The clone carrying this T cell receptor beta chain was recorded a few times. The data originate from a study of blood T cell repertoires in COVID-19. Study context: The origin of the acute and convalescent COVID-19 samples was the United States, Italy and Spain. PBMCs, B-cell-depleted T cells, or T cells were the source of the cDNA or gDNA that made up the material.

Enrolment of Seattle patients took place during active infection, and they were followed longitudinally. Original analysis: Counts of nucleated cells, estimated from reference gene primer amplification, were obtained. Data came from immunoSEQ multiplex PCR; TCRdb stores just in-frame clones and leaves some out. That table gives V, J and clone size, and the DNA gave D and trimming. Of just over 300,000 clones in the sample, just under 90% were seen once. Trimming left V 5 bases short and J 4 bases short, with 31 bases between. This CDR3 has 20 residues. The sample consisted of peripheral blood. The chain uses TRBV5-3 and TRBJ2-1; tentatively, D is TRBD2 (7 bases). TRBV5-3 belongs to the ORF category, with a function that is uncertain. The receptor was isolated from a woman in her 30s with COVID-19, enrolled during active disease. In DNA form, the CDR3 reads TGTGCCAGAAGTCACTGGCCGGGGGGCCATAATACCTTACCTTACAATGAGCAGTTCTTC. Its protein product is CARSHWPGGHNTLPYNEQFF.